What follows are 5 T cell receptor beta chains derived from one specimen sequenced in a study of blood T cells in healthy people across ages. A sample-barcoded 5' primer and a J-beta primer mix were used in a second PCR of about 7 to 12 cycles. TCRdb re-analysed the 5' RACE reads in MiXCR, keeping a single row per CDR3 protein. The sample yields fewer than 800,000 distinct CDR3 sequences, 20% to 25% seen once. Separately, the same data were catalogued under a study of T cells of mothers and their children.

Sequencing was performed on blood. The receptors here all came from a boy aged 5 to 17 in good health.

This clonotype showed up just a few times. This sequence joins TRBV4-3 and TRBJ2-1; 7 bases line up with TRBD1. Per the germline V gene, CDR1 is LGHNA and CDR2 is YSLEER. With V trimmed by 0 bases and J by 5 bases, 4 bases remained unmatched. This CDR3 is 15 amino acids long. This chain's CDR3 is CASSQEGTDNNEQFF. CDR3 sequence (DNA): TGCGCCAGCAGCCAAGAAGGGACAGACAACAATGAGCAGTTCTTC.

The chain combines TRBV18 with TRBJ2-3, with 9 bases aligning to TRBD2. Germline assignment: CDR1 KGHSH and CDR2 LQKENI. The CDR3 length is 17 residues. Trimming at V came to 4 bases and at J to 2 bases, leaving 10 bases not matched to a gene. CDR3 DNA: TGTGCCAGCTCACGGGGGCCATTAGCGGGAGTCACAGATACGCAGTATTTT. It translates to CASSRGPLAGVTDTQYF.

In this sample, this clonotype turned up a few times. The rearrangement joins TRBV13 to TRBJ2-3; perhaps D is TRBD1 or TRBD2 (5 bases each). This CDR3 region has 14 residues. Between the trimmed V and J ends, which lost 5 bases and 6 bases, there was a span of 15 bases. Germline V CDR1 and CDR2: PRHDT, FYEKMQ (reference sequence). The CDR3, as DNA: TGTGCCAGCAGCGACCGGGACCTCCGGGATACGCAGTATTTT. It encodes CASSDRDLRDTQYF.

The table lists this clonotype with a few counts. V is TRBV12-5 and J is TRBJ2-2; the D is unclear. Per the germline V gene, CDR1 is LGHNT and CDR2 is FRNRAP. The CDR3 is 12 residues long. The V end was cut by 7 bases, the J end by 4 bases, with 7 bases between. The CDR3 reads CASASITGELFF. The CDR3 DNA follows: TGTGCTAGTGCCAGTATCACCGGGGAGCTGTTTTTT.

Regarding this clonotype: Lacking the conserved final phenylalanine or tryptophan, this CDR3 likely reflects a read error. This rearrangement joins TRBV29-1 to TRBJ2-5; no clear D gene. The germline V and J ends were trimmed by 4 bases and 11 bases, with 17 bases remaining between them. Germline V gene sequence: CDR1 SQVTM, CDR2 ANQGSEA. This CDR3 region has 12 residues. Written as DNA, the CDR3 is TGCAGCGTTGTAGAGGCAGCTTTAGAGCAGTACTTG. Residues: CSVVEAALEQYL.